These 16 T cell receptor beta chains were all obtained from the same sample, sequenced in a study of shared clonotypes between healthy human individuals. The assay was immunoSEQ multiplex PCR, and TCRdb's table has in-frame clones only and misses some. The sample has about 1 million clones, around 78% seen once. The specimen sequenced was memory CD4+ T cells from PBMCs. Subset reported: CD45RA-negative fraction. Receptor source: a man between 18 and 29 years old in good health. Some clones in this sample may be carry-over from other donors' samples.

V is TRBV9 and J is TRBJ2-6; D is perhaps TRBD2 (6 bases). Trimming left V 3 bases short and J 2 bases short, with 12 bases between. The CDR3 runs to 16 residues. CDR1 is SGDLS, CDR2 YYNGEE, per germline. This CDR3 reads CASSAAPGAGANVLTF. The CDR3 DNA sequence: TGTGCCAGCAGCGCGGCGCCGGGAGCTGGGGCCAACGTCCTGACTTTC.

This clone was observed a single time. This rearrangement joins TRBV7-2 to TRBJ2-1, with 10 bases identical to TRBD2. This CDR3 is 12 amino acids long. Per the germline V gene, CDR1 is SGHTA and CDR2 is FQGNSA. V lost 5 bases and J lost 12; bases outside the gene matches: 4. CDR3 region: CASSLLAGVQFF. The CDR3 DNA reads as TGTGCCAGCAGCCTCCTAGCGGGAGTGCAGTTCTTC.

The rearrangement links TRBV5-1 to TRBJ1-1, with D perhaps matching TRBD1 (5 bases). Germline V gene lookup returns CDR1 SGHRS and CDR2 YFSETQ. The CDR3 covers 15 residues. V lost 4 bases and J lost 6, with 19 bases in between. CDR3 region: CASSPEGGAGAEAFF. CDR3 bases: TGCGCCAGCAGCCCGGAGGGAGGGGCCGGCGCTGAAGCTTTCTTT. Complete variable domain (other parts from reference TRBV5-1 and TRBJ1-1): KAGVTQTPRYLIKTRGQQVTLSCSPISGHRSVSWYQQTPGQGLQFLFEYFSETQRNKGNFPGRFSGRQFSNSRSEMNVSTLELGDSALYLCASSPEGGAGAEAFFGQGTRLTVV.

V is TRBV18 and J is TRBJ1-4; 7 bases agree with TRBD1. CDR3 size: 17 residues. CDR1 is KGHSH, CDR2 LQKENI, per germline. The junction had 8 bases not matched to a gene; V was cut back by 4 bases and J by 0 bases. CDR3 loop: CASSLGQIQATNEKLFF. The CDR3 coding sequence is TGTGCCAGCTCACTGGGACAGATACAGGCAACTAATGAAAAACTGTTTTTT.

This rearrangement joins TRBV19 to TRBJ2-1; no reliable D call. Germline assignment: CDR1 LNHDA and CDR2 SQIVND (reference sequence). CDR3 size: 14 residues. Between the trimmed V and J ends, which lost 5 bases and 0 bases, there was a span of 8 bases. The CDR3 DNA reads TGTGCCAGTAGTCACATTACCTCCTACAATGAGCAGTTCTTC. Amino acids: CASSHITSYNEQFF.

J is TRBJ1-1 and V is TRBV25-1, with a weak D call TRBD1 (6 bases). The V and J ends lost 9 bases and 6 bases respectively, with 20 bases between them. CDR3 length: 14 amino acids. CDR1 is MGHDK and CDR2 is SYGVNS in the germline V gene. The CDR3 nucleotides read TGTGCCAGTACACCCCAGGGGATTAGGGCTGAAGCTTTCTTT. Amino acid sequence: CASTPQGIRAEAFF.

The rearrangement joins TRBV28 to TRBJ2-4, with D tentatively TRBD2 (5 bases). The CDR3 is 16 residues long. V lost 6 bases and J lost 2, with 17 bases in between. Germline V gene sequence: CDR1 MDHEN, CDR2 SYDVKM. The CDR3 loop is CASSPPAGVSKNIQYF. CDR3 sequence (DNA): TGTGCCAGCAGCCCTCCGGCGGGTGTTTCCAAAAACATTCAGTACTTC.

V and J are TRBV28 and TRBJ2-1, with TRBD2 identical over 8 bases. Looked up from germline, CDR1 is MDHEN and CDR2 is SYDVKM. This CDR3 has 16 amino acids. V lost 1 base to trimming and J lost 4 bases; unmatched junction nucleotides: 6. For the CDR3, the DNA is TGTGCCAGCAGTTTATCCGGCGGGAGGAGGTACAATGAGCAGTTCTTC. It is translated as CASSLSGGRRYNEQFF.

This clone was seen just once. Different DNA sequences within this sample yield the same CDR3. This chain connects TRBV5-1 to TRBJ2-7; D is perhaps TRBD2 (6 bases). The length of the CDR3 is 15 residues. Germline CDR1 is SGHRS and CDR2 is YFSETQ. Between the trimmed V and J ends, which lost 0 bases and 0 bases, there was a span of 10 bases. This CDR3 is CASSLAAGSSYEQYF. The CDR3 region has the DNA TGCGCCAGCAGCTTGGCCGCCGGGAGCTCCTACGAGCAGTACTTC. The variable domain in full, with the rest retrieved from reference TRBV5-1 and TRBJ2-7, is KAGVTQTPRYLIKTRGQQVTLSCSPISGHRSVSWYQQTPGQGLQFLFEYFSETQRNKGNFPGRFSGRQFSNSRSEMNVSTLELGDSALYLCASSLAAGSSYEQYFGPGTRLTVT.

This sequence joins TRBV5-1 and TRBJ1-6; TRBD1 might be the D (6 bases). Trimming left V 1 base short and J 9 bases short, with 17 bases between. The CDR3 spans 16 residues. The germline gives CDR1 SGHRS, CDR2 YFSETQ. CDR3 in DNA: TGCGCCAGCAGCTTGTCGGGCCTACAGGGTACTTCACCCCTCCACTTT. Translating it yields CASSLSGLQGTSPLHF.

V gene TRBV27 combines with J gene TRBJ1-1; no reliable D call. Trimming took 0 bases from V and 5 from J, leaving 10 bases between them. The CDR3 extends over 14 amino acids. Germline CDR1 MNHEY, CDR2 SMNVEV (reference sequence). The CDR3 loop reads CASSLSPPGTEAFF. CDR3 nucleotides: TGTGCCAGCAGTTTATCGCCCCCGGGGACTGAAGCTTTCTTT.

The chain combines TRBV5-5 with TRBJ2-7; D is unresolved. Trimming removed 0 bases at V and 2 bases at J, with 12 bases between. CDR1 and CDR2 from the germline V gene are SGHKS and YYEKEE (reference sequence). The CDR3 sequence is 15 residues long. The CDR3 DNA reads as TGTGCCAGCAGCTTGGAAGTTGATAGCCCCTACGAGCAGTACTTC. This gives the protein CASSLEVDSPYEQYF.

The chain is built from TRBV2 and TRBJ2-1; tentative D call: TRBD1 (5 bases). Germline assignment: CDR1 SNHLY and CDR2 FYNNEI. Trimming cost V 6 bases and J 0 bases, with 12 bases left between them. There are 15 residues in the CDR3. CDR3 DNA sequence: TGTGCCAGCAGCCTAGGGGTCAGCTCCTACAATGAGCAGTTCTTC. It translates to CASSLGVSSYNEQFF.

The gene calls are TRBV5-6 and TRBJ2-3; the D gene is possibly TRBD2 (6 bases). CDR3 length: 14 residues. Looked up from germline, CDR1 is SGHDT and CDR2 is YYEEEE. V was clipped by 6 bases and J by 4 bases, with 15 bases between them. The DNA for the CDR3 is TGTGCCAGCATCCGACCCGGGAGTGCAGATACGCAGTATTTT. This codes for CASIRPGSADTQYF.

The table lists this clone with a count of one. The chain carries TRBV7-9 and TRBJ2-1; TRBD2 aligns across 11 bases. CDR1 is SEHNR, CDR2 FQNEAQ, per germline (reference sequence). The CDR3 is 16 amino acids. Trimming removed 4 bases from V and 10 bases from J; junction bases left unmatched: 12. For the CDR3, the DNA is TGTGCCAGCAGCTCCCAGGGGCTAGCGGGAGGTGCCGAGCAGTTCTTC. It encodes CASSSQGLAGGAEQFF.

A remark on this clone: Other DNA sequences within the sample encode an identical CDR3. V gene TRBV5-1 combines with J gene TRBJ2-7, with D hard to call. Germline-derived CDR1 and CDR2 are SGHRS and YFSETQ. The CDR3 is 11 amino acids. V lost 2 bases and J 7 bases, leaving 7 bases between the germline ends. The CDR3 spells CASSFGVEQYF. The CDR3 DNA sequence: TGCGCCAGCAGCTTTGGTGTAGAGCAGTACTTC.